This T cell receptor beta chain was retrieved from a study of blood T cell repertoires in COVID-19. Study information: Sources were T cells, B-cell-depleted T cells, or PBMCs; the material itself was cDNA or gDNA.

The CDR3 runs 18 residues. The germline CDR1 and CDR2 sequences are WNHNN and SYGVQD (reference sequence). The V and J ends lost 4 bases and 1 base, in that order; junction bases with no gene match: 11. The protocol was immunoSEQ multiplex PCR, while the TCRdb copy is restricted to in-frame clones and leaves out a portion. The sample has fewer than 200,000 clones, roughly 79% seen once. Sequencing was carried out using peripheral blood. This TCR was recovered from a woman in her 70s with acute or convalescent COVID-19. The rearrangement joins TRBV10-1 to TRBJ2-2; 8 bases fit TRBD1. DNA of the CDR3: TGCGCCAGCAGTGGGAGAGGATCAGGGGGCAAGAACACCGGGGAGCTGTTTTTT. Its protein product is CASSGRGSGGKNTGELFF.